What follows are 12 T cell receptor beta chains derived from one specimen sequenced in a study of blood T cell repertoires in COVID-19. Libraries were prepared by immunoSEQ multiplex PCR; TCRdb keeps only in-frame clonotypes and omits some of them. Among 90,000 or so clones, around nine tenths were seen once, and the ten largest hold 15% to 20%. Sequencing was performed on peripheral blood. Receptor source: an older woman with COVID-19, enrolled during active disease.

The chain couples TRBV19 to TRBJ1-5; 10 bases fit TRBD1. This CDR3 region has 16 residues. Germline V gene lookup returns CDR1 LNHDA and CDR2 SQIVND (reference sequence). Losses at the gene ends were 6 bases for V and 5 bases for J; bases not matched to a gene: 10. CDR3 in DNA: TGTGCCAGTAGCAACCCGACAGGGGGCTTACATCAGCCCCAGCATTTT. It encodes CASSNPTGGLHQPQHF.

This clone was detected a few times. The V and J genes are TRBV6-2 or TRBV6-3 and TRBJ1-2, with D possibly matching TRBD1 (5 bases). CDR1 is MNHEY, CDR2 SVGEGT, per germline. Trimming left V 2 bases short and J 4 bases short, with 8 bases between. This CDR3 contains 13 residues. The DNA of the CDR3 is TGTGCCAGCAGTTACAGGGGTCTCTATGGCTACACCTTC. Protein product: CASSYRGLYGYTF.

The gene calls are TRBV4-2 and TRBJ1-3; D might be TRBD1 (5 bases). Germline CDR1 and CDR2: LGHNA and YNFKEQ. The V and J ends lost 5 bases and 4 bases respectively, with 15 bases between them. This CDR3 is 15 amino acids long. The CDR3 region is CASSYRRDMGNTIYF. The DNA for the CDR3 is TGTGCCAGCAGCTACCGCAGGGATATGGGAAACACCATATATTTT.

The rearrangement uses TRBV30 and TRBJ1-1, with a tentative D call TRBD1 (5 bases). CDR3 size: 12 residues. The ends were cut back, 6 bases at V and 0 bases at J, with 8 bases in the middle. CDR1 and CDR2 (germline): GTSNPN, SVGIG (reference sequence). The CDR3 is CACTGVNTEAFF. CDR3 nucleotides: TGTGCCTGCACGGGGGTGAACACTGAAGCTTTCTTT.

V and J are TRBV14 and TRBJ1-4; a weak D match, TRBD1 (6 bases). The CDR3 covers 15 residues. V was cut by 8 bases and J by 0 bases, with 13 bases left in between. From germline, CDR1 is SGHDN and CDR2 FVKESK. The CDR3 DNA reads TGTGCCAGCCCCGGACAGAGAACAACTAATGAAAAACTGTTTTTT. Amino acids: CASPGQRTTNEKLFF.

The chain couples TRBV7-2 to TRBJ1-2; D is possibly TRBD1 (6 bases). The germline V gene encodes CDR1 SGHTA and CDR2 FQGNSA. V was clipped by 0 bases and J by 3 bases, with 11 bases between them. CDR3 length equals 15 residues. The CDR3 loop reads CASSLARGADYGYTF. The CDR3 DNA reads TGTGCCAGCAGCTTAGCGCGGGGGGCGGACTATGGCTACACCTTC.

Details on this clone: Other DNA sequences in this sample translate to the same CDR3. CDR3 sequence reads: CASSIRGNQPQHF. DNA of the CDR3: TGTGCCAGTAGTATTAGGGGGAATCAGCCCCAGCATTTT. The chain is built from TRBV19 and TRBJ1-5; D possibly corresponds to TRBD1 (6 bases). The V gene's germline CDR1 is LNHDA and CDR2 SQIVND (reference sequence). Trimming pared 3 bases from V and 4 bases from J, leaving 7 bases between. This CDR3 region has 13 residues.

This rearrangement joins TRBV5-8 to TRBJ1-4; 8 bases map to TRBD1. The trim removed 2 bases at V and 7 bases at J, leaving 4 bases unmatched. The CDR3 covers 14 residues. Germline V CDR1 and CDR2: SGHTS, YDEGEE. The CDR3 protein is CASSFGQGTEKLFF. The DNA for the CDR3 is TGTGCCAGCAGCTTTGGACAGGGCACTGAAAAACTGTTTTTT.

The chain links TRBV7-8 to TRBJ2-1; D possibly corresponds to TRBD2 (5 bases). CDR3 length: 17 amino acids. The germline V gene has CDR1 SGHVS and CDR2 FQNEAQ. V dropped 1 base and J dropped 9 bases, with 22 bases sitting between them. The CDR3 region is CASSLVVRRWLAGEQFF. The CDR3 nucleotides read TGTGCCAGCAGCTTAGTGGTAAGGCGTTGGCTAGCTGGTGAGCAGTTCTTC.

The chain combines TRBV6-6 with TRBJ1-1; D unresolved. The CDR3 is 12 amino acids. Trimming shortened V by 5 bases and J by 5 bases, and 9 bases separated the two germline ends. CDR1 and CDR2 (germline): MNHNY, SVGAGI (reference sequence). Written as DNA, the CDR3 is TGTGCCAGCAGTCAGGCGGGTACTGAAGCTTTCTTT. It is translated as CASSQAGTEAFF.

This chain links TRBV9 with TRBJ2-7, with D perhaps matching TRBD1 (5 bases). Germline V gene lookup returns CDR1 SGDLS and CDR2 YYNGEE. V gave up 0 bases and J gave up 0 bases, with 7 bases separating them. The length of the CDR3 is 14 residues. The CDR3 nucleotides read TGTGCCAGCAGCGTAGAAGGGGCCTCCTACGAGCAGTACTTC. It translates to CASSVEGASYEQYF.

J is TRBJ2-5 and V is TRBV24-1; 13 bases agree with TRBD2. The germline V gene has CDR1 KGHDR and CDR2 SFDVKD. The CDR3 has 15 amino acids. The V and J ends lost 5 bases and 5 bases, in that order; junction bases with no gene match: 4. In nucleotides, the CDR3 is TGTGCCACCAGTGTCCTGACTAGCGGGGGGGAGACCCAGTACTTC. Translating it yields CATSVLTSGGETQYF.